The source of this TCR beta chain is a study of cytomegalovirus exposure and HLA in healthy donors. Study background: Among the roughly 400 genotyped donors, more than 70% were placed in the Caucasian-associated ancestry cluster.

Points from the study as a whole: A prior analysis recorded that most TCR beta V segments were productive about 87% or about 30% of the time.

PCR employed 60 Vbeta and 13 Jbeta primers. Produced via immunoSEQ multiplex PCR; TCRdb's table is partial and in-frame only. The sample lists 55,000 to 65,000 clones, about 77% seen once, with 6% to 7% in the top ten. The ends were cut back, 3 bases at V and 1 base at J, with 11 bases in the middle. The CDR3 has 15 amino acids. Per germline, CDR1 SGHKS and CDR2 YYEKEE (reference sequence). This clone is a singleton in its sample. The antigen is undetermined. The sequence was obtained from a man between 25 and 39 years old in good health and CMV-seropositive. The chain links TRBV5-5 to TRBJ1-5; D may be TRBD1 (6 bases). Sequenced material: PBMCs. The CDR3: CASSYLTGSNQPQHF. For the CDR3, the DNA is TGTGCCAGCAGCTATCTAACAGGGAGCAATCAGCCCCAGCATTTT.